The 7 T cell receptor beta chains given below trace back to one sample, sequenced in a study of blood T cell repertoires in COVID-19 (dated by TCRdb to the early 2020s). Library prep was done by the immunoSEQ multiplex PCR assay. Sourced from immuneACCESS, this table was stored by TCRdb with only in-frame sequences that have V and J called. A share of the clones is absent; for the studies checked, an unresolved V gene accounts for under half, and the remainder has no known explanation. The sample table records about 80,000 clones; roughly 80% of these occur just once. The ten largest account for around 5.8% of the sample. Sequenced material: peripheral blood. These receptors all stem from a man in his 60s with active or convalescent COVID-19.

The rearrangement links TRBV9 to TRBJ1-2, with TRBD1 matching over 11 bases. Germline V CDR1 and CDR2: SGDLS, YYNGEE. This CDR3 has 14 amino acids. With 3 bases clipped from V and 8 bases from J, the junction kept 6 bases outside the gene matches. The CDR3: CASSDGTGGLGYTF. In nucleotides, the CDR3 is TGTGCCAGCAGCGACGGGACAGGGGGGCTCGGCTACACCTTC.

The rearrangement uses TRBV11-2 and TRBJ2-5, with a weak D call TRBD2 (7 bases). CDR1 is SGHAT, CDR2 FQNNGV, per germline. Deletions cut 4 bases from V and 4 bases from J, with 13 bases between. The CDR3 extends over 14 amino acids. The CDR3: CASSSRGGAETQYF. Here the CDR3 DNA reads TGTGCCAGCAGCTCGAGGGGGGGCGCAGAGACCCAGTACTTC.

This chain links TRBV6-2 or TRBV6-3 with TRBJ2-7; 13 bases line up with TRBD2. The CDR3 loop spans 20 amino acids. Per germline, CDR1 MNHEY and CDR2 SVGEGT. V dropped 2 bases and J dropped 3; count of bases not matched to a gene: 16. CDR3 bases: TGTGCCAGCAGTTACCCAACGACTAGCGGGGGGACGATGAGAAGCTACGAGCAGTACTTC. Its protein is CASSYPTTSGGTMRSYEQYF.

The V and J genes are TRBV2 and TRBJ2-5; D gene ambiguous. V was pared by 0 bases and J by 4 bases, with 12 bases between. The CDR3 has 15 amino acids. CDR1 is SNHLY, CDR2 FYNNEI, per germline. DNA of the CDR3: TGTGCCAGCAGTGAAGCGGGCACTCCCCGAGAGACCCAGTACTTC. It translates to CASSEAGTPRETQYF. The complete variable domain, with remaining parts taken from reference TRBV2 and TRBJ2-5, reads EPEVTQTPSHQVTQMGQEVILRCVPISNHLYFYWYRQILGQKVEFLVSFYNNEISEKSEIFDDQFSVERPDGSNFTLKIRSTKLEDSAMYFCASSEAGTPRETQYFGPGTRLLVL.

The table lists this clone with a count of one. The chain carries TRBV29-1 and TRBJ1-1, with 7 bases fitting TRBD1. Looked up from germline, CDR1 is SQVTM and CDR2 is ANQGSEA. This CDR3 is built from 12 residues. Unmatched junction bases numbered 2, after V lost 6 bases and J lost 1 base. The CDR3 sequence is CSVYRGNTEAFF. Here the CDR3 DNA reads TGCAGCGTATACAGGGGGAACACTGAAGCTTTCTTT.

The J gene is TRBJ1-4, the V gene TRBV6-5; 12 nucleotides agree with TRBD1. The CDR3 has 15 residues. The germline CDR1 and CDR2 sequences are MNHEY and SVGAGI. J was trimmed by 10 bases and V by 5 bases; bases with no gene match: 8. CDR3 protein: CASSLGQGARGKLFF. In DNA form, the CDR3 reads TGTGCCAGCAGTCTGGGACAGGGGGCGCGGGGAAAACTGTTTTTT.

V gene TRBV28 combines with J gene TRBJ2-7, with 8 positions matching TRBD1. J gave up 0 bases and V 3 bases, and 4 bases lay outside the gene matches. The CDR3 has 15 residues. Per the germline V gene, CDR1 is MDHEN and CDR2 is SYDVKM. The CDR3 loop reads CASSFPGQASYEQYF. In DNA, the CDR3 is TGTGCCAGCAGTTTTCCGGGACAGGCCTCCTACGAGCAGTACTTC. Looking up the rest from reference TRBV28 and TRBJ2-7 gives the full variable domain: DVKVTQSSRYLVKRTGEKVFLECVQDMDHENMFWYRQDPGLGLRLIYFSYDVKMKEKGDIPEGYSVSREKKERFSLILESASTNQTSMYLCASSFPGQASYEQYFGPGTRLTVT.